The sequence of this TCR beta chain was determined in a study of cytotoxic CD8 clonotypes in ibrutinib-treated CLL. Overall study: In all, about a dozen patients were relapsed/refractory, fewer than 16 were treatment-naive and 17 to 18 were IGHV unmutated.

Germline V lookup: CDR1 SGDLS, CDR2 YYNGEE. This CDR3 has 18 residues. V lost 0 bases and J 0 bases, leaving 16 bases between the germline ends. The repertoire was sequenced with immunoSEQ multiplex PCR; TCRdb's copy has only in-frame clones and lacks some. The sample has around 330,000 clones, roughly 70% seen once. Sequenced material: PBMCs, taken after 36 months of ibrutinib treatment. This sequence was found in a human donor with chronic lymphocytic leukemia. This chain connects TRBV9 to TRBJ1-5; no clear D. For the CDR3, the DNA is TGTGCCAGCAGCGTAGTCGGACCGAGCTATTATAGCAATCAGCCCCAGCATTTT. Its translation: CASSVVGPSYYSNQPQHF.